This T cell receptor beta chain came from a study of cytomegalovirus exposure and HLA in healthy donors. Study information: An analysis done earlier identified about 120 million unique TCR beta sequences from about 179 million T cells. The study, taken as a whole, reports: In a later analysis, DRB1 alleles had the most associated TCRs; HLA-C alleles the fewest. The classifier reportedly diagnosed cytomegalovirus status with high specificity and sensitivity.

A multiplex PCR was run with 60 Vbeta primers and 13 Jbeta primers. Clones were read by immunoSEQ multiplex PCR, and TCRdb kept only the in-frame ones, dropping some. The data contain around 130,000 clones, about three quarters of them singletons. This clone was detected only once. The antigen is unknown. This clonotype was obtained from a man between 40 and 49 years old in good health and CMV-seropositive. The sequenced sample consisted of PBMCs.

Here the CDR3 reads CASSARRTGAYSGANVLTF. The CDR3 nucleotides are TGCGCCAGCAGCGCCCGTAGGACAGGGGCCTACTCTGGGGCCAACGTCCTGACTTTC. V and J are TRBV5-1 and TRBJ2-6; TRBD1 agrees at 9 bases. The CDR3 runs 19 residues. CDR1 and CDR2 (germline): SGHRS, YFSETQ. The trim removed 4 bases at V and 0 bases at J, leaving 11 bases unmatched.